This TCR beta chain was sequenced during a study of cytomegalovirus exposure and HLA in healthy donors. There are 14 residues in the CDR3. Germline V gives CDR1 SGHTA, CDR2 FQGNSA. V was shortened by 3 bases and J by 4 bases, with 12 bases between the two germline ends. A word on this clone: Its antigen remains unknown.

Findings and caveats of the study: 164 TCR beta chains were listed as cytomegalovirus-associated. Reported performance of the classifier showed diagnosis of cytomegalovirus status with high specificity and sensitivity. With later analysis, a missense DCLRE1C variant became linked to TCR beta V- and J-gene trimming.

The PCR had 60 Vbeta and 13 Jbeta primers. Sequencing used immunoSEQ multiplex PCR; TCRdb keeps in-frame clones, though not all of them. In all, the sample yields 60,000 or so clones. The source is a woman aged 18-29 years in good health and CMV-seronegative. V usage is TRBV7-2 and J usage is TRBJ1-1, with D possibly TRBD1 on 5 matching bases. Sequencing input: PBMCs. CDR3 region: CASSFVQGGTEAFF. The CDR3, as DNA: TGTGCCAGCAGCTTCGTTCAGGGCGGCACTGAAGCTTTCTTT.